Listed below are T cell receptor beta chains from one sample, sequenced in a study of CD8+CD57+ T cells in acquired aplastic anemia. TCRdb reprocessed the reads via MiXCR and lists one record per CDR3 protein. The sample lists under 350,000 distinct CDR3 sequences; 45% to 65% were seen once. The sample comprised sorted CD4+, CD8+, or CD8+CD57+ T cells (not recorded which) from PBMCs. All receptors derive from a human donor with aplastic anemia. The CDR3 runs from the conserved cysteine through the conserved F or W. Each record gives: J gene, D gene, clone size, CDR3 length, V gene, CDR3 DNA, CDR3 protein. A D gene is named only where the DNA matches it firmly. Some rows have no size entry. The others give once, few or many, or a class for an expanded clone.

J: TRBJ1-1; D: TRBD1; size: -; length: 18; V: TRBV19; DNA: TGTGCCAGTAGACCTACCCTCAATGGAGGGGGCGCTAGCACTGAAGCTTTCTTT; CDR3: CASRPTLNGGGASTEAFF
J: TRBJ2-1; D: TRBD1; size: -; length: 15; V: TRBV12-3/TRBV12-4; DNA: TGTGCCAGCAGCTGGCCGGGACAGGTATACAATGAGCAGTTCTTC; CDR3: CASSWPGQVYNEQFF
J: TRBJ2-7; D: -; size: -; length: 14; V: TRBV5-4; DNA: TGTGCCAGCAGCTTGCGGCCAGGGGCCTACGAGCAGTACTTC; CDR3: CASSLRPGAYEQYF
J: TRBJ1-6; D: TRBD1; size: few; length: 14; V: TRBV20-1; DNA: TGCAGTGCTAGAGATCAACAGGGGAATTCACCCCTCCACTTT; CDR3: CSARDQQGNSPLHF
J: TRBJ2-7; D: TRBD2; size: -; length: 15; V: TRBV9; DNA: TGTGCCAGCAGCGTGTCCGGGACTAGCCCCTACGAGCAGTACTTC; CDR3: CASSVSGTSPYEQYF
J: TRBJ1-1; D: -; size: many; length: 13; V: TRBV5-5; DNA: TGTGCCAGCGCGCGAGGGGTGGACACTGAAGCTTTCTTT; CDR3: CASARGVDTEAFF
J: TRBJ2-5; D: -; size: -; length: 12; V: TRBV5-1; DNA: TGCGCCAGCAGACAGTACCAAGAGACCCAGTATTTC; CDR3: CASRQYQETQYF
J: TRBJ2-7; D: -; size: few; length: 13; V: TRBV10-3; DNA: TGTGCCATCAGCCAACAGGGCTCCTACGAGCAGTACTTC; CDR3: CAISQQGSYEQYF
J: TRBJ1-3; D: -; size: few; length: 14; V: TRBV5-1; DNA: TGCGCCAGCAGCCCCGGGAGTAGAGGAAACACCATATATTTT; CDR3: CASSPGSRGNTIYF
J: TRBJ2-7; D: -; size: -; length: 11; V: TRBV10-2; DNA: TGCGCCAGCAGTGAGACCTACGAGCAGCACTTC; CDR3: CASSETYEQHF
J: TRBJ1-2; D: -; size: -; length: 16; V: TRBV2; DNA: TGTGCCAGCAGCCCAAACGCGGTCGCTTCGTTCTATGGCTACACCTTC; CDR3: CASSPNAVASFYGYTF
J: TRBJ2-7; D: -; size: -; length: 14; V: TRBV11-2; DNA: TGTGCCAGCAGCTCGTTCGACACTTCCTACGAGCAGTACTTC; CDR3: CASSSFDTSYEQYF
J: TRBJ2-7; D: -; size: few; length: 13; V: TRBV7-8; DNA: TGTGCCAGCAGCTTAGCGAGAGACTACGAGCAGTACTTC; CDR3: CASSLARDYEQYF
J: TRBJ2-7; D: TRBD2; size: few; length: 15; V: TRBV5-4; DNA: TGTGCCAGCAGCTTTGGGACTAGCGGGAGTTACGAGCAGTACTTC; CDR3: CASSFGTSGSYEQYF
J: TRBJ2-7; D: TRBD2; size: many; length: 17; V: TRBV18; DNA: TGTGCCAGCTCAACAGCCCCACTAGCGGGGGGGTTTTACGAGCAGTACTTC; CDR3: CASSTAPLAGGFYEQYF
J: TRBJ2-5; D: TRBD1; size: -; length: 14; V: TRBV15; DNA: TGTGCCACCAGCGAAGGGACAGGGGGCGCCCACAAAAACTTC; CDR3: CATSEGTGGAHKNF
J: TRBJ1-3; D: -; size: -; length: 14; V: TRBV20-1; DNA: TGCAGTGCTAGTGGGGATTCCTCTGGAGACACCATATATTTT; CDR3: CSASGDSSGDTIYF
J: TRBJ2-3; D: -; size: once; length: 13; V: TRBV12-5; DNA: TGTGCTAGTGTTCCCCCTCCCGCAGATACGCAGTATTTT; CDR3: CASVPPPADTQYF
J: TRBJ2-1; D: TRBD2; size: many; length: 15; V: TRBV5-8; DNA: TGTGCCAGCAGCTTGGCTGGGACTACCGACAATGAGCAGTTCTTC; CDR3: CASSLAGTTDNEQFF
J: TRBJ1-2; D: -; size: once; length: 13; V: TRBV10-3; DNA: TGTGCCATCTCTGGGACCCGGGACTATGGCTACACCTTC; CDR3: CAISGTRDYGYTF
J: TRBJ1-1; D: -; size: many; length: 15; V: TRBV7-9; DNA: TGTGCCAGCAGCTTAACCGGGACCAGGGACACTGAAGCTTTCTTT; CDR3: CASSLTGTRDTEAFF
J: TRBJ1-1; D: -; size: few; length: 13; V: TRBV10-3; DNA: TGTGCCGCGGGGGATACCTTGAACACTGAAGCTTTCTTT; CDR3: CAAGDTLNTEAFF
J: TRBJ2-5; D: TRBD1; size: -; length: 16; V: TRBV15; DNA: TGTGCCACCAGCAGAGATAGCGGGACAGGGGGCGGTGAGCAGTACTTC; CDR3: CATSRDSGTGGGEQYF
J: TRBJ1-2; D: TRBD1; size: -; length: 15; V: TRBV5-6; DNA: TGTGCCAGCAGCCCCGGGGGACAGGCCTTGTATGGCTACACCTTC; CDR3: CASSPGGQALYGYTF
J: TRBJ2-1; D: TRBD2; size: -; length: 15; V: TRBV7-9; DNA: TGTGCCAGCAGCTTCGCAATAAGCGGGAGGAGTGAGCAGTTCTTC; CDR3: CASSFAISGRSEQFF
J: TRBJ1-3; D: -; size: many; length: 15; V: TRBV2; DNA: TGTGCCAGCAGTGAAACGGGGACTGGCGGAAACACCATATATTTT; CDR3: CASSETGTGGNTIYF
J: TRBJ2-2; D: -; size: -; length: 11; V: TRBV29-1; DNA: TGCAGCGTTGAAGGCAACGGGGAGCTGTTTTTT; CDR3: CSVEGNGELFF
J: TRBJ1-5; D: -; size: many; length: 17; V: TRBV19; DNA: TGTGCCAGTAGTAGAGGACAGCTGAATAACATCAATCAGCCCCAGCATTTT; CDR3: CASSRGQLNNINQPQHF
J: TRBJ1-1; D: -; size: many; length: 12; V: TRBV18; DNA: TGTGCCAGCTCACTGGGGCCCCTCGTCGCTTTCTTT; CDR3: CASSLGPLVAFF
J: TRBJ1-6; D: TRBD1; size: many; length: 15; V: TRBV15; DNA: TGTGCCACCAGCTATCGACAGGGTGGCAATTCACCCCTCCACTTT; CDR3: CATSYRQGGNSPLHF
J: TRBJ2-1; D: -; size: -; length: 11; V: TRBV19; DNA: TGTGCCAGTAGTATCTACGGTGGGCAGTTCTTC; CDR3: CASSIYGGQFF
J: TRBJ2-5; D: -; size: -; length: 16; V: TRBV7-9; DNA: TGTGCCAGCAGCTTAGGGACAGAGGGGCAGGGAGAGACCCAGTACTTC; CDR3: CASSLGTEGQGETQYF
J: TRBJ2-1; D: TRBD2; size: -; length: 13; V: TRBV2; DNA: TGTGCCAGCGGGCTAGCGGGAGTCAATGAGCAGTTCTTC; CDR3: CASGLAGVNEQFF
J: TRBJ1-1; D: -; size: -; length: 13; V: TRBV7-9; DNA: TGTGCCAGCAGCTTATGGTCGGTCACTGAAGCTTTCTTT; CDR3: CASSLWSVTEAFF
J: TRBJ2-1; D: -; size: few; length: 14; V: TRBV24-1; DNA: TGTGCCACCAGTACCGCAGGGGGGGTGGGAGAGCAGTTCTTC; CDR3: CATSTAGGVGEQFF
J: TRBJ2-2; D: -; size: -; length: 12; V: TRBV29-1; DNA: TGCGGCGTTTCGGCCACTACCGGGGAGCTGTTTTTT; CDR3: CGVSATTGELFF
J: TRBJ1-1; D: -; size: many; length: 15; V: TRBV7-2; DNA: TGTGCCAGCAGCTCAGCGCACAGGTTGAACACTGAAGCTTTCTTT; CDR3: CASSSAHRLNTEAFF
J: TRBJ2-5; D: TRBD2; size: -; length: 12; V: TRBV20-1; DNA: TGCAGTGCTACGGGGAGGGGTGAGACCCAGTACTTC; CDR3: CSATGRGETQYF
J: TRBJ1-1; D: -; size: -; length: 13; V: TRBV7-2; DNA: TGTGCCAGCAGGGCTCGGGGGGTCACTGAAGCTTTCTTT; CDR3: CASRARGVTEAFF
J: TRBJ1-2; D: -; size: many; length: 11; V: TRBV10-3; DNA: TGTGCCAGCCGTTGGGACCTTGGCTACACCTTC; CDR3: CASRWDLGYTF
J: TRBJ2-2; D: -; size: -; length: 12; V: TRBV2; DNA: TGTGCCAGCTGCGAGCGAGTGGGGGAGCTGTTTTTT; CDR3: CASCERVGELFF
J: TRBJ1-2; D: TRBD1; size: -; length: 12; V: TRBV13; DNA: TGTGCCACCGGAGGGACAGAGGCGGGCTACACCTTC; CDR3: CATGGTEAGYTF
J: TRBJ1-2; D: -; size: -; length: 13; V: TRBV29-1; DNA: TGCAGCGTTTGGGACACCGAAAACTATGGCTACACCTTC; CDR3: CSVWDTENYGYTF
J: TRBJ1-1; D: TRBD1; size: -; length: 15; V: TRBV20-1; DNA: TGCAGTGCTCATGACCTTGTGACAGGGGTGACTGAAGCTTTCTTT; CDR3: CSAHDLVTGVTEAFF
J: TRBJ2-6; D: TRBD1; size: -; length: 16; V: TRBV19; DNA: TGTGCCAGCAGACAGGGGCAAACCTCTGGGGCCAACGTCCTGACTTTC; CDR3: CASRQGQTSGANVLTF
J: TRBJ2-3; D: -; size: -; length: 16; V: TRBV15; DNA: TGTGCCACCAGCAGGGGGGGGCTAGGTAGCGCAGATACGCAGTATTTT; CDR3: CATSRGGLGSADTQYF
J: TRBJ2-3; D: TRBD1; size: few; length: 15; V: TRBV5-5; DNA: TGTGCCAGCAGCTCCCGACAGGGAATGGCAGATACGCAGTATTTT; CDR3: CASSSRQGMADTQYF
J: TRBJ1-2; D: -; size: many; length: 13; V: TRBV3-1; DNA: TGTGCCAGCAGCCAAGATAGTCCCTATGGCTACACCTTC; CDR3: CASSQDSPYGYTF
J: TRBJ2-1; D: -; size: -; length: 15; V: TRBV12-3/TRBV12-4; DNA: TGTGCCAGCAGTCCCCATATCCTACTAGGCAATGAGCAGTTCTTC; CDR3: CASSPHILLGNEQFF
J: TRBJ2-7; D: -; size: many; length: 11; V: TRBV3-1; DNA: TGTGCCAGCAGTACAAGCTACGAGCAGTACTTC; CDR3: CASSTSYEQYF
J: TRBJ2-7; D: -; size: once; length: 11; V: TRBV7-9; DNA: TGTGCCAGCGGGGGTAGGGGGGAGCAGTACTTC; CDR3: CASGGRGEQYF
J: TRBJ2-7; D: -; size: -; length: 14; V: TRBV29-1; DNA: TGCAGCGTTGAAGAAAGGGACGGAGCCTACGAGCAGTACTTC; CDR3: CSVEERDGAYEQYF
J: TRBJ2-5; D: TRBD2; size: few; length: 15; V: TRBV11-3; DNA: TGTGCCAGCCATGAATCAGCGGGAGAGACGGAGACCCAGTACTTC; CDR3: CASHESAGETETQYF
J: TRBJ2-7; D: TRBD1; size: -; length: 14; V: TRBV7-9; DNA: TGTGCCAGCAGCGAGGGACAGAGCGGATACGAGCAGTACTTC; CDR3: CASSEGQSGYEQYF
J: TRBJ2-7; D: TRBD2; size: -; length: 19; V: TRBV7-3; DNA: TGTGCCAGCAGCTTAAGCCCCGGTACTAGCGGGAACTCATACGACGAGCAGTACTTC; CDR3: CASSLSPGTSGNSYDEQYF